Below, 25 T cell receptor beta chains from the same sample are listed, as sequenced in a study of blood T cell repertoires in COVID-19. Produced via immunoSEQ multiplex PCR; TCRdb's table is partial and in-frame only. Among approximately 250,000 clones listed, nearly 95% were seen once. Sequenced: peripheral blood. These receptors were obtained from a young man with COVID-19, enrolled during active disease.

Written as DNA, the CDR3 is TGCAGCGTTGAAGCTGGGGCAGGGGGTACCACAGATACGCAGTATTTT. Translating gives CSVEAGAGGTTDTQYF. The V and J genes are TRBV29-1 and TRBJ2-3; TRBD1 aligns across 7 bases. The trim removed 1 base at V and 2 bases at J, leaving 9 bases unmatched. This CDR3 is built from 16 residues. CDR1 and CDR2 from the germline V gene are SQVTM and ANQGSEA.

This sequence joins TRBV19 and TRBJ2-3; no clear D. From germline, CDR1 is LNHDA and CDR2 SQIVND (reference sequence). Trimming left V 3 bases short and J 2 bases short, with 12 bases between. The CDR3 sequence is 15 residues long. CDR3 loop: CASSIFIRSTDTQYF. The CDR3 nucleotides read TGTGCCAGTAGTATCTTTATCCGGTCCACAGATACGCAGTATTTT. Combining the CDR3 with reference TRBV19 and TRBJ2-3 gives the whole variable domain DGGITQSPKYLFRKEGQNVTLSCEQNLNHDAMYWYRQDPGQGLRLIYYSQIVNDFQKGDIAEGYSVSREKKESFPLTVTSAQKNPTAFYLCASSIFIRSTDTQYFGPGTRLTVL.

CDR3 coding DNA: TGTGCCAGCAGTGACGGGGACAGGGGAAACTACGAGCAGTACTTC. Its translation is CASSDGDRGNYEQYF. The chain links TRBV6-1 to TRBJ2-7; 10 nucleotides match TRBD1. Per the germline V gene, CDR1 is MNHNS and CDR2 is SASEGT. This CDR3 has 15 residues. Unmatched junction bases numbered 5, after V lost 3 bases and J lost 3 bases.

The chain has TRBV6-5 and TRBJ2-2, with TRBD1 identical over 9 bases. The CDR3 sequence is 15 residues long. The germline V gene has CDR1 MNHEY and CDR2 SVGAGI. V dropped 6 bases and J dropped 6; count of bases not matched to a gene: 8. Written as DNA, the CDR3 is TGTGCCAGCAGGGCCGGGACAGGGTTTTCCGGGGAGCTGTTTTTT. This gives the protein CASRAGTGFSGELFF.

The V call is TRBV9, the J call TRBJ1-5; D is possibly TRBD1 (5 bases). V was trimmed by 3 bases and J by 4 bases, leaving 14 bases between them. The CDR3 consists of 15 residues. CDR1 is SGDLS, CDR2 YYNGEE, per germline. The chain's CDR3 is CASSAERTLNQPQHF. The CDR3 DNA follows: TGTGCCAGCAGCGCCGAAAGGACATTAAATCAGCCCCAGCATTTT.

This chain connects TRBV2 to TRBJ2-1; 7 bases fit TRBD2. Germline V gene data show CDR1 as SNHLY and CDR2 as FYNNEI. The CDR3 length is 14 residues. V was clipped by 7 bases and J by 7 bases; unmatched bases: 10. The CDR3 bases are TGTGCCAGCAATGTCCGAGCGGGGAGTAATGAGCAGTTCTTC. Translated, it gives CASNVRAGSNEQFF.

The rearrangement joins TRBV5-1 to TRBJ2-2; 11 nucleotides line up with TRBD1. This CDR3 has 15 residues. The V gene's germline CDR1 is SGHRS and CDR2 YFSETQ. The V gene end was trimmed by 4 bases and the J gene end by 5 bases; junction bases not matched to a gene: 4. CDR3 DNA: TGCGCCAGCAGCCCGGGACAGGGGGAAACCGGGGAGCTGTTTTTT. It translates to CASSPGQGETGELFF.

V usage is TRBV4-1 and J usage is TRBJ1-5; 9 nucleotides match TRBD1. V was pared by 3 bases and J by 7 bases, with 7 bases of the junction left unmatched. Germline values: CDR1 MGHRA, CDR2 YSYEKL. The CDR3 totals 15 residues. CDR3 in DNA: TGCGCCAGCAGCCACGGAGGGACAGGGCGCCAGCCCCAGCATTTT. This sequence encodes CASSHGGTGRQPQHF.

The gene calls are TRBV5-5 and TRBJ2-3; the match to TRBD1 covers 9 bases. Per germline, CDR1 SGHKS and CDR2 YYEKEE (reference sequence). CDR3 size: 16 residues. Trimming cost V 2 bases and J 4 bases; bases outside gene matches: 8. DNA of the CDR3: TGTGCCAGCAGCTTTCCCGGGACAGGGAGGCCAGATACGCAGTATTTT. This codes for CASSFPGTGRPDTQYF.

V usage is TRBV7-2 and J usage is TRBJ2-7, with 10 bases lining up with TRBD1. The CDR3 has 15 amino acids. CDR1 SGHTA and CDR2 FQGNSA come from the germline V gene. Trimming at V came to 6 bases and at J to 2 bases, leaving 7 bases not matched to a gene. The CDR3 coding sequence is TGTGCCAGCAGTATACGACAGGGGGCCACCTACGAGCAGTACTTC. Protein product: CASSIRQGATYEQYF.

The chain uses TRBV3-1 (or the pseudogene TRBV3-2) and TRBJ1-1, with TRBD1 as a possible D gene (5 bases). V was pared by 2 bases and J by 4 bases, with 17 bases between. The CDR3 has 16 amino acids. Per germline, CDR1 LGHDT and CDR2 YNNKEL (reference sequence). CDR3 coding DNA: TGTGCCAGCAGCCAAAAGGAGGGGCCCAGGCGCACTGAAGCTTTCTTT. It translates to CASSQKEGPRRTEAFF.

V is TRBV12-3 or TRBV12-4 and J is TRBJ1-1, with no clear D. The CDR3 totals 13 residues. Trimming cost V 3 bases and J 1 base, with 6 bases left between them. The CDR3 reads CASSLAGNTEAFF. The CDR3 nucleotides read TGTGCCAGCAGTTTGGCGGGGAACACTGAAGCTTTCTTT.

This clone was recorded once. V usage is TRBV19 and J usage is TRBJ1-3; D gene unclear. The V end was cut by 5 bases, the J end by 4 bases, with 24 bases between. The CDR3 sequence is 18 residues long. The germline V gene has CDR1 LNHDA and CDR2 SQIVND (reference sequence). CDR3 amino acids: CASSPNPSRGRPGNTIYF. The CDR3 nucleotides are TGTGCCAGTAGTCCTAACCCCTCTCGTGGCAGGCCGGGAAACACCATATATTTT.

This clone appeared once. The V gene is TRBV18, the J gene TRBJ1-1; D is possibly TRBD1 (5 bases). Germline V gene data show CDR1 as KGHSH and CDR2 as LQKENI. The CDR3 is made up of 13 amino acids. V shed 5 bases and J shed 1 base, with 8 bases lying between them. CDR3 bases: TGTGCCAGCTCAATGACAGAGAACACTGAAGCTTTCTTT. As protein: CASSMTENTEAFF.

V usage is TRBV14 and J usage is TRBJ2-7; 8 bases fit TRBD2. CDR1 is SGHDN and CDR2 is FVKESK in the germline V gene. The V and J ends lost 7 bases and 2 bases, in that order; junction bases with no gene match: 10. This CDR3 spans 15 amino acids. CDR3 sequence reads: CASTPRGGPAYEQYF. In DNA, the CDR3 is TGTGCCAGCACCCCCCGCGGGGGGCCTGCCTACGAGCAGTACTTC. Supplemented by reference TRBV14 and TRBJ2-7, the full variable domain reads EAGVTQFPSHSVIEKGQTVTLRCDPISGHDNLYWYRRVMGKEIKFLLHFVKESKQDESGMPNNRFLAERTGGTYSTLKVQPAELEDSGVYFCASTPRGGPAYEQYFGPGTRLTVT.

The CDR3, as DNA: TGCGCCAGCACCAAGACCGGGACAGGGGGTTCAGGGAACACTGAAGCTTTCTTT. This sequence encodes CASTKTGTGGSGNTEAFF. This chain links TRBV4-1 with TRBJ1-1; 11 positions match TRBD1. This CDR3 region has 18 residues. The germline V gene has CDR1 MGHRA and CDR2 YSYEKL. Germline trimming cut 7 bases from V and 1 base from J; bases unmatched to any gene: 14.

The chain uses TRBV10-3 and TRBJ1-5; TRBD1 is a possible D gene (6 bases). V gave up 2 bases and J gave up 0 bases, with 8 bases separating them. CDR3 length: 15 amino acids. CDR1 ENHRY and CDR2 SYGVKD come from the germline V gene. The CDR3 loop reads CAISEGQTSNQPQHF. In nucleotides, the CDR3 is TGTGCCATCAGTGAGGGACAGACTAGCAATCAGCCCCAGCATTTT.

This chain uses TRBV6-1 with TRBJ2-4; D is ambiguous. The ends were cut back, 0 bases at V and 4 bases at J, with 4 bases in the middle. Germline V gives CDR1 MNHNS, CDR2 SASEGT. This CDR3 is 13 amino acids long. CDR3 in amino acids: CASSEARKNIQYF. The CDR3 nucleotides are TGTGCCAGCAGTGAAGCACGGAAAAACATTCAGTACTTC.

The V gene is TRBV7-2, the J gene TRBJ2-7; 8 nucleotides align to TRBD1. V was pared by 4 bases and J by 6 bases, with 14 bases of the junction left unmatched. There are 16 residues in the CDR3. CDR1 is SGHTA and CDR2 is FQGNSA in the germline V gene. The CDR3 loop reads CASSSGAGTGVGEQYF. The CDR3 coding sequence is TGTGCCAGCAGCTCTGGGGCCGGGACAGGAGTCGGCGAGCAGTACTTC.

V is TRBV7-3 and J is TRBJ2-3; 9 bases are a match to TRBD2. This CDR3 is 16 amino acids long. The junction had 6 bases not matched to a gene; V was cut back by 2 bases and J by 3 bases. CDR1 and CDR2 from the germline V gene are SGHTA and FQGTGA. CDR3 loop: CASSLVAGVETDTQYF. Here the CDR3 DNA reads TGTGCCAGCAGCTTAGTAGCGGGGGTGGAGACAGATACGCAGTATTTT.

V usage is TRBV10-3 and J usage is TRBJ1-2; no reliable D call. The germline V gene encodes CDR1 ENHRY and CDR2 SYGVKD. Trimming stripped 0 bases from V and 2 bases from J, with 10 bases between. The CDR3 covers 15 residues. The DNA of the CDR3 is TGTGCCATCAGTGAGTCGGCACTAAACAACTATGGCTACACCTTC. Protein sequence: CAISESALNNYGYTF.

The rearrangement joins TRBV10-2 to TRBJ2-3; D unresolved. Germline loops: CDR1 WSHSY, CDR2 SAAADI. There are 15 residues in the CDR3. Trimming shortened V by 2 bases and J by 4 bases, and 13 bases separated the two germline ends. The CDR3 protein is CASSEPTKLADTQYF. The CDR3 region has the DNA TGCGCCAGCAGTGAGCCCACGAAGCTGGCAGATACGCAGTATTTT.

This rearrangement joins TRBV7-7 to TRBJ1-2; unclear D gene. This CDR3 is 15 amino acids long. Germline CDR1 and CDR2: SSHAT and FNYEAQ (reference sequence). V was trimmed by 5 bases and J by 2 bases, leaving 15 bases between them. CDR3 protein: CASSPISGKNYGYTF. For the CDR3, the DNA is TGTGCCAGCAGCCCTATCTCCGGGAAAAACTATGGCTACACCTTC.

The chain carries TRBV3-1 (or the pseudogene TRBV3-2) and TRBJ1-3; D call uncertain. The CDR3 is 16 residues long. The germline V and J ends were trimmed by 5 bases and 0 bases, with 14 bases remaining between them. Germline V gene data show CDR1 as LGHDT and CDR2 as YNNKEL (reference sequence). The CDR3 region has the DNA TGTGCCAGCAGCGGGAGAGGCCTGTCCTCTGGAAACACCATATATTTT. This gives the protein CASSGRGLSSGNTIYF.

The chain links TRBV14 to TRBJ2-7; D is unclear. Trimming pared 0 bases from V and 6 bases from J, leaving 12 bases between. The CDR3 sequence is 14 residues long. Per the germline V gene, CDR1 is SGHDN and CDR2 is FVKESK. The CDR3 DNA reads TGTGCCAGCAGCCAAGACCCAGGATCGATCGAGCAGTACTTC. This gives the protein CASSQDPGSIEQYF.